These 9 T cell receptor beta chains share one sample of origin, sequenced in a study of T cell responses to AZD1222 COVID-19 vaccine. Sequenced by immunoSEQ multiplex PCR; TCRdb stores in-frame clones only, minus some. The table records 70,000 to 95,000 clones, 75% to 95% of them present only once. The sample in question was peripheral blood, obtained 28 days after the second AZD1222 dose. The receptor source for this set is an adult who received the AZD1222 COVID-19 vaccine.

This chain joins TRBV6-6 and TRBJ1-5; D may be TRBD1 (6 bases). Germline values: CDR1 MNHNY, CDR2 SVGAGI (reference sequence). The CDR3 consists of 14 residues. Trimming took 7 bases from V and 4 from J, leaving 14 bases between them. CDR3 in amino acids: CASKGGAGNQPQHF. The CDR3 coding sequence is TGTGCCAGCAAAGGGGGAGCCGGGAATCAGCCCCAGCATTTT.

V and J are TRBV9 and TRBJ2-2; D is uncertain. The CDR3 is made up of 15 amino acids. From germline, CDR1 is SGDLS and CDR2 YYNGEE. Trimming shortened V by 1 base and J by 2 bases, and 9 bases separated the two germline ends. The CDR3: CASSVRPYNTGELFF. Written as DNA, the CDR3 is TGTGCCAGCAGCGTACGGCCATACAACACCGGGGAGCTGTTTTTT.

The CDR3 region is CASRGTGSLRGSPLHF. CDR3 bases: TGTGCCAGCAGAGGCACAGGGTCGTTACGGGGTTCACCCCTCCACTTT. The chain joins TRBV28 to TRBJ1-6; perhaps TRBD1 as D (6 bases). The germline V gene has CDR1 MDHEN and CDR2 SYDVKM. This CDR3 comprises 16 residues. With 6 bases removed from V and 9 bases from J, the gap between germline ends came to 21 bases.

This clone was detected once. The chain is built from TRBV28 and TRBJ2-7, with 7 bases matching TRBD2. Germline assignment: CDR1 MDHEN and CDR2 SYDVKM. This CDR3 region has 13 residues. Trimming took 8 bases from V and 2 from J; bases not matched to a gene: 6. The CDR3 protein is CASLGGGTYEQYF. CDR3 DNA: TGTGCCAGCCTGGGGGGAGGGACCTACGAGCAGTACTTC.

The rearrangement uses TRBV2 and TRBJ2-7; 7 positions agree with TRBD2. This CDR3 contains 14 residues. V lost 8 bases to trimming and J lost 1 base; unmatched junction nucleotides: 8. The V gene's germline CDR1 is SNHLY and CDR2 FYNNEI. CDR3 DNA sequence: TGTGCCAGCGGACCGGGACTACCGTCCTACGAGCAGTACTTC. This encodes CASGPGLPSYEQYF.

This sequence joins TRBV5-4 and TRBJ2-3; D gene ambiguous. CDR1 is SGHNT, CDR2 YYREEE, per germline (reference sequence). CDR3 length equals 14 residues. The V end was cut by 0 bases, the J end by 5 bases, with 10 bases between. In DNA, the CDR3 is TGTGCCAGCAGCTTGGGTGACGGCGGAGATACGCAGTATTTT. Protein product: CASSLGDGGDTQYF.

As DNA, the CDR3 is TGTGCCAGCAGTGAGATTAGAGGTTTCAATTCACCCCTCCACTTT. Encoded protein: CASSEIRGFNSPLHF. J is TRBJ1-6 and V is TRBV2; no clear D gene. Germline CDR1 SNHLY, CDR2 FYNNEI. V lost 3 bases, J lost 7 bases, and 13 bases lay in between. This CDR3 comprises 15 residues. Full variable domain (remainder filled in from reference TRBV2 and TRBJ1-6): EPEVTQTPSHQVTQMGQEVILRCVPISNHLYFYWYRQILGQKVEFLVSFYNNEISEKSEIFDDQFSVERPDGSNFTLKIRSTKLEDSAMYFCASSEIRGFNSPLHFGNGTRLTVT.

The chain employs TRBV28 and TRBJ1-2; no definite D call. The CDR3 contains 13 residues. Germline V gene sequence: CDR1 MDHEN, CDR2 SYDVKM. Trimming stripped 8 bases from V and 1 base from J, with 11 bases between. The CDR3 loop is CASGQAGNYGYTF. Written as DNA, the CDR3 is TGTGCCAGCGGGCAGGCGGGTAACTATGGCTACACCTTC.

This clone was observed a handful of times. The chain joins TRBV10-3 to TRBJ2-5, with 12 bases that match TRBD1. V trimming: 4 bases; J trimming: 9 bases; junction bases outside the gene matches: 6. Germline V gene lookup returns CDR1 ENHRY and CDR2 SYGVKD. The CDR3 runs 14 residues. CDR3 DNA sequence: TGTGCCATCAGTGGGGGACAGGGGGCTGAGCCCCAGTACTTC. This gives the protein CAISGGQGAEPQYF.